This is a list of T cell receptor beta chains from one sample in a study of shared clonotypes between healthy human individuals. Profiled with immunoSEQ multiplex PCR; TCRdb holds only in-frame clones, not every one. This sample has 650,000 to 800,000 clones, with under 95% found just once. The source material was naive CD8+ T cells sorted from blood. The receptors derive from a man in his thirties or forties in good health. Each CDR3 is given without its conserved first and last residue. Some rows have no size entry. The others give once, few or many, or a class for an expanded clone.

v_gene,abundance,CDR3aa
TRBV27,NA,ASSPKAGGYEQY
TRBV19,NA,ASSMSAAGNQPQH
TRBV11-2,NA,ASSGTGGFDEQY
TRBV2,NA,ASSGTIGYT
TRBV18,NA,ASSPPEGYEQY
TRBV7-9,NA,ASSPGAGNWNEQY
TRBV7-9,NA,ASSYKPGTDNFNEQF
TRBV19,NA,ASSIVGRNTEAF
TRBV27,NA,ASSPISPTRAGAQH
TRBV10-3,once,AISGRERALYEQY
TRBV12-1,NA,ASSSDGTQVTYEQY
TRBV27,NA,ASSRHYDRGQSNQPQH
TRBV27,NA,ASSLEGYQETQY
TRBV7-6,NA,ASSFNWANNEQF
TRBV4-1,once,ACGLDRSPGNTIY
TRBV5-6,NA,ASSSDRVNGYT
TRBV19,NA,ASRDSTDTQY
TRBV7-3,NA,ASSPYPQTSPNYNEQF
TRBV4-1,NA,ASSRLSGANVLT
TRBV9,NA,ASSVDPAGVGGETQY
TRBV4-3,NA,ASKLAGVSTGELF
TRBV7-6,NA,ASRRTPAHNEQF
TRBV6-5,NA,ASSQYRTGSAGYT
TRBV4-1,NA,ASSQFKTGGSFRNEQF
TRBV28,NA,ASSLSGRNDTGELF
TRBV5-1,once,ASSYRDYSYEQY
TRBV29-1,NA,SVGHLAEEETQY
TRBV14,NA,ASSQVLGDNEQF
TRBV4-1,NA,ASSQEPAGLNEQF
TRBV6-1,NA,ASSEPSGRRRDEQY
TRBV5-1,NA,ASQQTGTSLLKYEQF
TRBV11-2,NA,ASSLGPGLAGAWSYEQY
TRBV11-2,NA,ASSWVADTQY
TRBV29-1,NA,SAKGGASGSVETQY
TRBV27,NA,ASSFSSSGRIYNEQF
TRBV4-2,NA,ASSLGLADTGELF
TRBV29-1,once,SVNYLGYEQY
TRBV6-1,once,ASRENGDRGLREVFNEQF
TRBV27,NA,ASSPGVGNTIY
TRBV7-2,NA,ASSLGQGTGELF
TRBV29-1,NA,SVVSGSTDTQY
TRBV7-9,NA,ASSPGYTNTGELF
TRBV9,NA,ASSGSNEQF
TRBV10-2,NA,ASSESGAGTTEYEQY
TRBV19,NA,ASQTGGASGPGYT
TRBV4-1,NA,ASSQANNQEKLF
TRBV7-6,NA,ATTDLVDEQF
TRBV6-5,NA,ASRSPPMNTEAF
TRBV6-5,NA,ASSSLTSRETQY
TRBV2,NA,ASRVRDSFGKLF
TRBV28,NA,ASRLRPGQISGNTIY
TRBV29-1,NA,SVVTSGNTIY
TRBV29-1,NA,SGLKSSGNTIY
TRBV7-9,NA,ASSLVELHSYEQY
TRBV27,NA,ASSFVWIPDYNEQF
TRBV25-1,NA,ASTTTVNTEAF
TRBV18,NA,ASSPGTGVSYNEQF
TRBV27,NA,ASSPWGGAPTSTDTQY
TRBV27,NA,ASTNQETQY
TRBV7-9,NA,ASSLLRGAEEKLF